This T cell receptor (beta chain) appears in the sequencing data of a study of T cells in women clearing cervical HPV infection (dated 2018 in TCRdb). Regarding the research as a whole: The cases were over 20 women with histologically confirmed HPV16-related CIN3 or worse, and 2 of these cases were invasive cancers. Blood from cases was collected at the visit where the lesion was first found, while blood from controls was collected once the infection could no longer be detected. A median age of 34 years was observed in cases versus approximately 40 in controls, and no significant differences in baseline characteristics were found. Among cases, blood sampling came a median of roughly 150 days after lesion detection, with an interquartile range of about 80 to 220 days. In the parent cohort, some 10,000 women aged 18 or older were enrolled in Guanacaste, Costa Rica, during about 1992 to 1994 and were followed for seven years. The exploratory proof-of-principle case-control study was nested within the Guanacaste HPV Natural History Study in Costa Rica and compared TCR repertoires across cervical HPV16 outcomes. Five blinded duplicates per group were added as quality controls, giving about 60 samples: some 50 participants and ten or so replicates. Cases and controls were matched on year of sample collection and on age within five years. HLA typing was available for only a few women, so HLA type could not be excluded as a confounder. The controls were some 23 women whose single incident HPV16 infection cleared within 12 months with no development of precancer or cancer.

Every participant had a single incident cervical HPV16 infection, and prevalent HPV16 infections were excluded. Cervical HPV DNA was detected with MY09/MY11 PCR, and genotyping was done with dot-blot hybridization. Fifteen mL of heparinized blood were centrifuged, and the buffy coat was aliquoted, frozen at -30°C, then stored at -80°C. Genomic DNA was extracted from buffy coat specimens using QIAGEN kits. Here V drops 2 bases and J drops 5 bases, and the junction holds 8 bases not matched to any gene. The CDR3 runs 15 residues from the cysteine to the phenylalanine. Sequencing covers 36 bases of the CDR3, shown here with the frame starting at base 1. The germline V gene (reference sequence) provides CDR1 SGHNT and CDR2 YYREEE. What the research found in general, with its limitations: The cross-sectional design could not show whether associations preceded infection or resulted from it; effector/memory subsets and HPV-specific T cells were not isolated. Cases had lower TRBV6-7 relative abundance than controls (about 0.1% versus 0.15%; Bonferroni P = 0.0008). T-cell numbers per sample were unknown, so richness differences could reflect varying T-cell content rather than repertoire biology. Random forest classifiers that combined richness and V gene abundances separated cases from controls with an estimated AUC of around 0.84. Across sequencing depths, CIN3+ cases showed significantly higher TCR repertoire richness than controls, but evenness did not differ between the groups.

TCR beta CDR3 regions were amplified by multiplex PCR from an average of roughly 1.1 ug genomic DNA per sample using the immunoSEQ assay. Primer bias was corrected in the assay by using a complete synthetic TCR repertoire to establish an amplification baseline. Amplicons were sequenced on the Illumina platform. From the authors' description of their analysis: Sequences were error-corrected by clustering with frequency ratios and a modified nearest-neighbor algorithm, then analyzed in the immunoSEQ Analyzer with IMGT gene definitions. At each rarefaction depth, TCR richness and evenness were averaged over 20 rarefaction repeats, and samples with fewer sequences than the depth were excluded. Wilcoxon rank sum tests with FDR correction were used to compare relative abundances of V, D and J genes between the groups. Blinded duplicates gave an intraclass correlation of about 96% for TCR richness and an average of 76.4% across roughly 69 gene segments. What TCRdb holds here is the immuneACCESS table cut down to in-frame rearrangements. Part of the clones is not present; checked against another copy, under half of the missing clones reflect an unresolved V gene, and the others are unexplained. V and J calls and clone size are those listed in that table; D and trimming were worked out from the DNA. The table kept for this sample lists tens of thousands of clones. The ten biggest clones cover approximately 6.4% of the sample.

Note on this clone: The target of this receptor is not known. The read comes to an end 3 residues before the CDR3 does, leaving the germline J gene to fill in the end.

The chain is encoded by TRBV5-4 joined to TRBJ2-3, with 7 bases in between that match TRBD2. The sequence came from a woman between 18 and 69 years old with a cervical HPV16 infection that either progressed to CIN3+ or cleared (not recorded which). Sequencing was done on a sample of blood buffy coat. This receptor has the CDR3 CASSLMAGVRDTQYF. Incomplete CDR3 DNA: TGTGCCAGCAGCTTAATGGCGGGAGTTAGAGATACG.